These T cell receptor beta chains were read from a single sample in a study of PD-L1 blockade in urothelial cancer. The repertoire was sequenced with immunoSEQ multiplex PCR; TCRdb's copy has only in-frame clones and lacks some. This repertoire shows 100,000 to 150,000 clones, about 82% found once; its top ten account for 2% to 3%. The specimen was PBMCs, collected around atezolizumab (anti-PD-L1) treatment. These receptors all stem from a man aged 45-60 years with urothelial cancer. CDR3s include the opening cysteine and the closing phenylalanine or tryptophan. The D gene is left open where the match is weak. Not all rows give a size; the values are once, few, many and, for expanded clones, a class.

clone size,D gene,V gene,J gene,CDR3 DNA,CDR3 protein
NA,TRBD1,TRBV7-2,TRBJ2-7,TGTGCCAGCAGCTCCCGACAGGGGGCTAGGAACGAGCAGTACTTC,CASSSRQGARNEQYF
NA,TRBD2,TRBV5-5,TRBJ2-7,TGTGCCAGCAGTTATGAAACTAGCGGGGGGACCTACGAGCAGTACTTC,CASSYETSGGTYEQYF
NA,TRBD2,TRBV19,TRBJ2-1,TGTGCCAGTAGTACCACGACTAGCGGGAGGGTTCTGAATGAGCAGTTCTTC,CASSTTTSGRVLNEQFF
few,TRBD2,TRBV6-5,TRBJ2-7,TGTGCCAGCAGTTACTCGGTAGCGGGAGCAGGCTACGAGCAGTACTTC,CASSYSVAGAGYEQYF
once,NA,TRBV7-8,TRBJ1-6,TGTGCCAGCCATGGGGGGGCCTTTAATTCACCCCTCCACTTT,CASHGGAFNSPLHF
NA,NA,TRBV7-9,TRBJ2-7,TGTGCCAGCAGCCTCATGTCCGCGGGCGTCGAGCAGTACTTC,CASSLMSAGVEQYF
NA,NA,TRBV27,TRBJ1-5,TGTGCCAGCAGCCACAGGCTATATAGCAATCAGCCCCAGCATTTT,CASSHRLYSNQPQHF
once,TRBD2,TRBV5-1,TRBJ2-1,TGCGCCAGCAGCGCTGGGGGGCTAGCGGGCCACAATGAGCAGTTCTTC,CASSAGGLAGHNEQFF
few,TRBD1,TRBV4-2,TRBJ1-1,TGTGCCAGCAGCAACGCCGACAGGGGGACTGAAGCTTTCTTT,CASSNADRGTEAFF
NA,TRBD1,TRBV19,TRBJ2-7,TGTGCCAGTAGTGCGTCCTGGGGGACAGGGATAGGAGGCTACGAGCAGTACTTC,CASSASWGTGIGGYEQYF
NA,TRBD2,TRBV4-2,TRBJ2-7,TGTGCCAGCAGCCAGGAAGGTAGCGGGAGATCCTACGAGCAGTACTTC,CASSQEGSGRSYEQYF
once,TRBD1,TRBV5-4,TRBJ1-1,TGTGCCAGCCTTAAACACAGGGGGACGGAGAACACTGAAGCTTTCTTT,CASLKHRGTENTEAFF
NA,NA,TRBV7-2,TRBJ2-1,TGTGCCAGCAGCTTAGCGCTTACGGGGAGCTCCTACAATGAGCAGTTCTTC,CASSLALTGSSYNEQFF
NA,NA,TRBV14,TRBJ2-3,TGTGCCAGCAGCCAAGTATATGGCCTAGCAGATACGCAGTATTTT,CASSQVYGLADTQYF
NA,NA,TRBV10-2,TRBJ1-4,TGCGCCACCGACTTGACAGGTATCGCAACTAATGAAAAACTGTTTTTT,CATDLTGIATNEKLFF
NA,TRBD1,TRBV7-2,TRBJ1-3,TGTGCCAGCAGCCCTACTGACAGGGCGGCGGGCTCTGGAAACACCATATATTTT,CASSPTDRAAGSGNTIYF
NA,NA,TRBV14,TRBJ2-7,TGTGCCAGCAGCCAAGGAGCGGGTGGCGAGCAGTACTTC,CASSQGAGGEQYF
once,TRBD2,TRBV7-9,TRBJ2-3,TGTGCCAGCAGCCGCCAGCGGGACACAGATACGCAGTATTTT,CASSRQRDTDTQYF
NA,TRBD2,TRBV9,TRBJ2-1,TGTGCCAGCAGCGCACCCGGGACTAGCGGGAATGAGCAGTTCTTC,CASSAPGTSGNEQFF
NA,NA,TRBV6-1,TRBJ2-7,TGTGCCAGCAGACACGCTTACGAGCAGTACTTC,CASRHAYEQYF
NA,TRBD2,TRBV7-2,TRBJ2-7,TGTGCCAGCAGCCCCCTAGCGGGGACCTACGAGCAGTACTTC,CASSPLAGTYEQYF
NA,NA,TRBV10-3,TRBJ1-1,TGTGCCATCAGTGAGTCGGGCGGACACGGGAACACTGAAGCTTTCTTT,CAISESGGHGNTEAFF
NA,TRBD1,TRBV11-2,TRBJ2-2,TGTGCCAGCAGCCCAGCCAGGGGGACCGGGGAGCTGTTTTTT,CASSPARGTGELFF
NA,TRBD1,TRBV19,TRBJ1-2,TGTGCCAGCCAGGGGGCAGGGATATACTATGGCTACACCTTC,CASQGAGIYYGYTF
NA,TRBD2,TRBV6-5,TRBJ2-3,TGTGCCAGTAGCGGGAGGGTCACAGATACGCAGTATTTT,CASSGRVTDTQYF
NA,TRBD1,TRBV10-2,TRBJ2-7,TGCGCCAGCAGTGAGACCGGGACAGGGTCGAGGGAGCAGTACTTC,CASSETGTGSREQYF
few,NA,TRBV30,TRBJ1-1,TGTGCCTGGAATTTGGGCGTCAGTACGGGGAGGGGTGAAGCTTTCTTT,CAWNLGVSTGRGEAFF
NA,NA,TRBV5-1,TRBJ2-1,TGCGCCAGCAGCTCTACGTCTCTAACTGTTGGGGGCGTGAAATCCTACAATGAGCAGTTCTTC,CASSSTSLTVGGVKSYNEQFF
NA,NA,TRBV18,TRBJ2-1,TGTGCCAGCTCACTACCCCTCGACAGTGACGAGCAGTTCTTC,CASSLPLDSDEQFF
NA,TRBD2,TRBV7-6,TRBJ2-1,TGTGCCAGCAGCTCCGCGACTAGCGGGAGCCCTGGCAATGAGCAGTTCTTC,CASSSATSGSPGNEQFF
NA,NA,TRBV19,TRBJ1-1,TGTGCCAGTAGTATAAGTGCGGGGAACACTGAAGCTTTCTTT,CASSISAGNTEAFF
NA,NA,TRBV6-5,TRBJ1-1,TGTGCCAGCAGTACCCTGAACAGGAACACTGAAGCTTTCTTT,CASSTLNRNTEAFF
NA,TRBD1,TRBV18,TRBJ2-2,TGTGCCAGCTCACCACGAGCACAGGGGCCCACCGGGGAGCTGTTTTTT,CASSPRAQGPTGELFF
NA,TRBD2,TRBV5-1,TRBJ2-5,TGCGCCAGCACCCCTGACCGGGGCGGGAGGTACTTC,CASTPDRGGRYF
NA,TRBD2,TRBV15,TRBJ2-1,TGTGCCACCACTAGCGGGAGGGCCTCCCACTACAATGAGCAGTTCTTC,CATTSGRASHYNEQFF
NA,TRBD2,TRBV19,TRBJ2-7,TGTGCCAGTAGTACGCGGACTAGCGGGAGCGTCGCCTACGAGCAGTACTTC,CASSTRTSGSVAYEQYF
NA,TRBD2,TRBV5-1,TRBJ2-7,TGCGCCAGCAGCCCCGGACTAGACTCCTACGAGCAGTACTTC,CASSPGLDSYEQYF
NA,TRBD2,TRBV29-1,TRBJ2-1,TGCAGCGCGGACAGCGGGAGTGTGTATGAGCAGTTCTTC,CSADSGSVYEQFF
NA,TRBD1,TRBV28,TRBJ2-3,TGTGCCAGCAGTTCCCACCCGGACAGGCCAGACGGACGGGACACAGATACGCAGTATTTT,CASSSHPDRPDGRDTDTQYF
NA,NA,TRBV6-5,TRBJ1-5,TGTGCCAGCAGTTACTCTCAGAGGGCGAGGCAGCCCCAGCATTTT,CASSYSQRARQPQHF
NA,NA,TRBV6-5,TRBJ1-5,TGTGCCAGCGGACGGAGGAATCAGCCCCAGCATTTT,CASGRRNQPQHF
NA,NA,TRBV28,TRBJ2-4,TGTGCCAGTAATCAGGGCTGGAACATTCAGTACTTC,CASNQGWNIQYF
NA,TRBD1,TRBV9,TRBJ1-2,TGTGCCAGCAGCGTAGGATGGACAGGAGTTCGCTATGGCTACACCTTC,CASSVGWTGVRYGYTF